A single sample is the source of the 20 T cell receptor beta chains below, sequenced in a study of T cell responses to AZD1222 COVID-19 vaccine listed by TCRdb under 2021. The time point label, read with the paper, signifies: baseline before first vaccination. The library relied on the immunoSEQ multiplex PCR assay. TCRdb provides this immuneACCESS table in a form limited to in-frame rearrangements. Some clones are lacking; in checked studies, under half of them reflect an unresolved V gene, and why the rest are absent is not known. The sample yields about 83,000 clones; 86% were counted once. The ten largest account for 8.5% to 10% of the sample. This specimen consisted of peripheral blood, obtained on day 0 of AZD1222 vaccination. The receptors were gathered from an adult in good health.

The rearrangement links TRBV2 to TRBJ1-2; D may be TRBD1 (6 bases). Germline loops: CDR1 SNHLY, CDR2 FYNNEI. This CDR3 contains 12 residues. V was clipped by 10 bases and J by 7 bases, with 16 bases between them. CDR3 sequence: CATQGGQAGYTF. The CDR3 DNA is TGTGCCACCCAAGGGGGGCAGGCTGGCTACACCTTC.

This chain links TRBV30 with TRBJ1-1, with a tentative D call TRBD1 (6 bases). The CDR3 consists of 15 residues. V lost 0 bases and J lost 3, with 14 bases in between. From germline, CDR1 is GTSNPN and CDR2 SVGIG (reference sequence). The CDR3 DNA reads TGTGCCTGGAGTGTAGGCAGGGGCTGGTACACTGAAGCTTTCTTT. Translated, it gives CAWSVGRGWYTEAFF.

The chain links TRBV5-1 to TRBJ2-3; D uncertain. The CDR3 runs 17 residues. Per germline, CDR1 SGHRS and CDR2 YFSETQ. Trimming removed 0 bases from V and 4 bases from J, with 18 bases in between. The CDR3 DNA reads TGCGCCAGCAGCTTGGTTTCGGCAGCAGATTTGGCAGATACGCAGTATTTT. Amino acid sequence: CASSLVSAADLADTQYF.

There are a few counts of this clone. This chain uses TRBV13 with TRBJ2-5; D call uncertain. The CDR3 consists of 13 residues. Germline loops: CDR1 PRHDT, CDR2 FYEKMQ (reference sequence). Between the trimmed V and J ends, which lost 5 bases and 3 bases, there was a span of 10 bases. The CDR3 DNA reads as TGTGCCAGCAGCCCCGTGGCAGAAGAGACCCAGTACTTC. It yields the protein CASSPVAEETQYF.

This chain's CDR3 is CASSPGQQMEAFF. Here the CDR3 DNA reads TGTGCCAGCAGTCCCGGACAGCAAATGGAAGCTTTCTTT. This chain connects TRBV2 to TRBJ1-1, with D perhaps TRBD1 (6 bases). Trimming removed 5 bases at V and 8 bases at J, with 15 bases between. From germline, CDR1 is SNHLY and CDR2 FYNNEI. This CDR3 is built from 13 residues.

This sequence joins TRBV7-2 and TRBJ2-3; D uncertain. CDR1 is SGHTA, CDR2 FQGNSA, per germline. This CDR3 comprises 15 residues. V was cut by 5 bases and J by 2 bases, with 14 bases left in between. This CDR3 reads CASSARIDHTDTQYF. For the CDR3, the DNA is TGTGCCAGCAGCGCAAGGATAGACCACACAGATACGCAGTATTTT.

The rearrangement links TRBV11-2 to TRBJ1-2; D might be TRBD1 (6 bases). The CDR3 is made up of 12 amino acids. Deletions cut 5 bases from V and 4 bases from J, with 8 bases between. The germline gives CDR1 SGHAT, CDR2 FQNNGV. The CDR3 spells CASSGQIYGYTF. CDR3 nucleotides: TGTGCCAGCAGCGGACAGATCTATGGCTACACCTTC.

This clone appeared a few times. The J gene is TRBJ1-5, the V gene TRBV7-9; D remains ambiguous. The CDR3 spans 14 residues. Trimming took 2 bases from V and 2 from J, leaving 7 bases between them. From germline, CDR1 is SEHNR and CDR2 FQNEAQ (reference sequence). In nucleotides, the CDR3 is TGTGCCAGCAGCTTAACTGGTGGCAATCAGCCCCAGCATTTT. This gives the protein CASSLTGGNQPQHF.

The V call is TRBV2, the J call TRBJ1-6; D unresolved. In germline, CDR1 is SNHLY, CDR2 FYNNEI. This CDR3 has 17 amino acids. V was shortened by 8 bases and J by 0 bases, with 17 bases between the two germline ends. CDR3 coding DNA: TGTGCCAGCTTGCGGTTGGGGTCGAGCTCCTATAATTCACCCCTCCACTTT. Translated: CASLRLGSSSYNSPLHF.

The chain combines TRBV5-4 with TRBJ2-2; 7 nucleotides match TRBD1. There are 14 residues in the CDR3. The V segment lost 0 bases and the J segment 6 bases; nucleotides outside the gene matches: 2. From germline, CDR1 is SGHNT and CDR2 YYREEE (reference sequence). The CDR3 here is CASSLAGGSGELFF. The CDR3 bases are TGTGCCAGCAGCTTGGCAGGGGGATCCGGGGAGCTGTTTTTT.

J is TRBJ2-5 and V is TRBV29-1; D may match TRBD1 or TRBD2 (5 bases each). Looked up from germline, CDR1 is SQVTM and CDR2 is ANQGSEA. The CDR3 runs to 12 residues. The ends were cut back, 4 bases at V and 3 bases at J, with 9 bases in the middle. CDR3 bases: TGCAGCGTTGTAGGGACCGAAGAGACCCAGTACTTC. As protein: CSVVGTEETQYF.

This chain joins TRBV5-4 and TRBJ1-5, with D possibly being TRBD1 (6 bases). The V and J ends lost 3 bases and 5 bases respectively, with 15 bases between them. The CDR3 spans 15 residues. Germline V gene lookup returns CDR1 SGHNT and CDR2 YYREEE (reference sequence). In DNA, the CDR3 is TGTGCCAGCAGCTCGGGGGCGGGGGTTGATCAGCCCCAGCATTTT. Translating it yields CASSSGAGVDQPQHF.

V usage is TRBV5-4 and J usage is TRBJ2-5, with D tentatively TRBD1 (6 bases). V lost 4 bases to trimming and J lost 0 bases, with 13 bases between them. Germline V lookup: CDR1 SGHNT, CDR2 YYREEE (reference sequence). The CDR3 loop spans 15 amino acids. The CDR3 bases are TGTGCCAGCAGCCAGATTACAGGGTACCAAGAGACCCAGTACTTC. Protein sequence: CASSQITGYQETQYF.

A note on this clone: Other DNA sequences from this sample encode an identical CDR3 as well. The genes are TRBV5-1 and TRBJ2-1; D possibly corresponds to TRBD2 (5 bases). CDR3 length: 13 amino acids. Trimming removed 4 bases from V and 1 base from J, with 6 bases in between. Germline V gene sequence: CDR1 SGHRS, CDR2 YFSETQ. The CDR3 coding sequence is TGCGCCAGCAGCCCGGGGTCCTACAATGAGCAGTTCTTC. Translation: CASSPGSYNEQFF.

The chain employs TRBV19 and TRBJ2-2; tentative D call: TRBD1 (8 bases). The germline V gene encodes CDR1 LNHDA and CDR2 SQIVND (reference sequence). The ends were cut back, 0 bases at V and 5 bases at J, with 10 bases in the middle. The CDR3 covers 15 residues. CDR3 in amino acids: CASSIEQGGTGELFF. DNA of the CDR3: TGTGCCAGTAGTATAGAACAGGGGGGGACCGGGGAGCTGTTTTTT.

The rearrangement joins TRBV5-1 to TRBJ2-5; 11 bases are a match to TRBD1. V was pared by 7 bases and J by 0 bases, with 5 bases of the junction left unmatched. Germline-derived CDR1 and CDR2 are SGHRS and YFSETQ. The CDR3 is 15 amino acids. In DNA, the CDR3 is TGCGCCAGCGGAAGGGACAGGGGGTACCAAGAGACCCAGTACTTC. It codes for CASGRDRGYQETQYF. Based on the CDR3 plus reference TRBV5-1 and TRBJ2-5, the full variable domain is KAGVTQTPRYLIKTRGQQVTLSCSPISGHRSVSWYQQTPGQGLQFLFEYFSETQRNKGNFPGRFSGRQFSNSRSEMNVSTLELGDSALYLCASGRDRGYQETQYFGPGTRLLVL.

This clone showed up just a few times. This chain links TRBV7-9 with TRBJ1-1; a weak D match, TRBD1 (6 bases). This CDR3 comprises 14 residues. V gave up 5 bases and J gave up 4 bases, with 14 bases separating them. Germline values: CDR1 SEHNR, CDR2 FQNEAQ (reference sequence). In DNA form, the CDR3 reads TGTGCCAGCAGCCCGGTGGACAGAGGCACTGAAGCTTTCTTT. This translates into CASSPVDRGTEAFF.

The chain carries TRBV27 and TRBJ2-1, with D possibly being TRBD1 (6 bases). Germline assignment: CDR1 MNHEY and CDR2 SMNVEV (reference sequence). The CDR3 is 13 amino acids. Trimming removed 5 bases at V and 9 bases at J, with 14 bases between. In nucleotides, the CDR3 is TGTGCCAGCAGTGCACCCAGGGGCAGTGAGCAGTTCTTC. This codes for CASSAPRGSEQFF.

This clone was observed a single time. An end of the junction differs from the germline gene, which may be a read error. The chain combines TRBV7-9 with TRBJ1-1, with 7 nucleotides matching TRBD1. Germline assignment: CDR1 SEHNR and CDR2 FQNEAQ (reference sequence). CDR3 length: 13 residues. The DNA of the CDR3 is TGTGCCAGCGGCTTGACAGGGCTGACTGAAGCTTTCTTT. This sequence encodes CASGLTGLTEAFF.

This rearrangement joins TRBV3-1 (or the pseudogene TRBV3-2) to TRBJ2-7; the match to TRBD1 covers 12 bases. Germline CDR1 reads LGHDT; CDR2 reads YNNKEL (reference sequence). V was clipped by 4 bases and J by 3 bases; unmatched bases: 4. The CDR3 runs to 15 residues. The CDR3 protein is CASSPGTGGHYEQYF. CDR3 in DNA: TGTGCCAGCAGCCCCGGGACAGGGGGCCACTACGAGCAGTACTTC.